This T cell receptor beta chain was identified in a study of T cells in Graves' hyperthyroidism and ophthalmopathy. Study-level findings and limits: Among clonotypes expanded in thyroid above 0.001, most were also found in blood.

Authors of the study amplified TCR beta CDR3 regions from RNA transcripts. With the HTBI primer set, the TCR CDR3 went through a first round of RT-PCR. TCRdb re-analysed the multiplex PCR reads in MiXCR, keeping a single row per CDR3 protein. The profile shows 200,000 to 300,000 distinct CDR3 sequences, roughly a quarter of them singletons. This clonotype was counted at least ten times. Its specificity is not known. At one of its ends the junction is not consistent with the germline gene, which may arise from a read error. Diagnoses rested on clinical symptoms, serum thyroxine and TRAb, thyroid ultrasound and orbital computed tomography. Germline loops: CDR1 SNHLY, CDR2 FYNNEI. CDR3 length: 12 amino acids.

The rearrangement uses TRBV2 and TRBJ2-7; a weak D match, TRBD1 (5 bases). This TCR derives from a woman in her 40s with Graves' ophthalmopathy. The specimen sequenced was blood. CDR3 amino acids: CASSRTGEQFHF. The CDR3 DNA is TGTGCCAGCAGCCGAACAGGCGAGCAGTTTCACTTC.